These T cell receptor beta chains were read from a single sample in a study of cytomegalovirus exposure and HLA in healthy donors. Here immunoSEQ multiplex PCR was the method, and the copy in TCRdb shows in-frame clones only, minus some. Of about 190,000 clones in the sample, roughly four fifths are singletons; the top ten hold approximately 3%. The sequenced sample consisted of PBMCs. The receptors come from a woman under 30 in good health and CMV-seropositive. Both conserved end residues are trimmed from each CDR3.

len: 12; v_gene: TRBV5-4; j_gene: TRBJ2-1; CDR3aa: ASSHIPPYNEQF
len: 13; v_gene: TRBV12-5; j_gene: TRBJ2-5; CDR3aa: ASGLTGYKQETQY
len: 13; v_gene: TRBV28; j_gene: TRBJ1-2; CDR3aa: ASSGPGQGNYGYT
len: 11; v_gene: TRBV29-1; j_gene: TRBJ1-2; CDR3aa: SVGLGEEFSYT
len: 12; v_gene: TRBV7-3; j_gene: TRBJ1-2; CDR3aa: ASSLRGTAYGYT
len: 8; v_gene: TRBV18; j_gene: TRBJ1-1; CDR3aa: ASSETEAF
len: 13; v_gene: TRBV5-6; j_gene: TRBJ2-2; CDR3aa: ASSLVGPAAGELF
len: 13; v_gene: TRBV5-6; j_gene: TRBJ2-7; CDR3aa: ASSSLDSNSYEQY
len: 11; v_gene: TRBV29-1; j_gene: TRBJ1-4; CDR3aa: SAAREANEKLF
len: 13; v_gene: TRBV7-8; j_gene: TRBJ2-3; CDR3aa: ASRLVSGGTDTQY
len: 13; v_gene: TRBV5-4; j_gene: TRBJ2-4; CDR3aa: ASSPGVGDKNIQY
len: 11; v_gene: TRBV19; j_gene: TRBJ1-5; CDR3aa: ATGRGNNQPQH
len: 12; v_gene: TRBV4-2; j_gene: TRBJ1-1; CDR3aa: ASSQDSGNTEAF
len: 12; v_gene: TRBV5-1; j_gene: TRBJ2-2; CDR3aa: ASRRRGNTGELF
len: 9; v_gene: TRBV2; j_gene: TRBJ2-3; CDR3aa: ASISGDTQY
len: 13; v_gene: TRBV5-1; j_gene: TRBJ2-2; CDR3aa: ASSLEQTGTGELF
len: 12; v_gene: TRBV6-1; j_gene: TRBJ1-2; CDR3aa: ASMGPGIGYGYT
len: 14; v_gene: TRBV5-1; j_gene: TRBJ1-4; CDR3aa: ASSAGRAGANEKLF
len: 13; v_gene: TRBV23-1; j_gene: TRBJ2-7; CDR3aa: ASRPRYPGSYEQY
len: 13; v_gene: TRBV5-6; j_gene: TRBJ2-3; CDR3aa: ASSFVSSIPDTQY
len: 12; v_gene: TRBV25-1; j_gene: TRBJ1-3; CDR3aa: ASSEVVSGNTIY
len: 13; v_gene: TRBV5-8; j_gene: TRBJ2-7; CDR3aa: ASRRTSGGAYEQY
len: 13; v_gene: TRBV4-1; j_gene: TRBJ1-1; CDR3aa: ASSQAQGLNTEAF
len: 11; v_gene: TRBV6-1; j_gene: TRBJ2-2; CDR3aa: ASPKTEAGELF
len: 13; v_gene: TRBV6-6; j_gene: TRBJ2-5; CDR3aa: ASSYSRGGKETQY
len: 13; v_gene: TRBV27; j_gene: TRBJ2-3; CDR3aa: ASSARDRGTDTQY
len: 16; v_gene: TRBV4-1; j_gene: TRBJ1-5; CDR3aa: ASSQELSGFSDNQPQH
len: 12; v_gene: TRBV7-2; j_gene: TRBJ2-1; CDR3aa: ASSFRGRYNEQF
len: 11; v_gene: TRBV18; j_gene: TRBJ2-3; CDR3aa: ASVQGRTDTQY
len: 11; v_gene: TRBV7-9; j_gene: TRBJ1-1; CDR3aa: ASSQGGRTEAF
len: 13; v_gene: TRBV15; j_gene: TRBJ2-3; CDR3aa: ATSRDVVRTDTQY
len: 15; v_gene: TRBV27; j_gene: TRBJ2-3; CDR3aa: ASSPGTSGGYTDTQY
len: 12; v_gene: TRBV2; j_gene: TRBJ1-2; CDR3aa: ASLNQNTNYGYT
len: 13; v_gene: TRBV12-5; j_gene: TRBJ1-2; CDR3aa: ASAPTGVESYGYT
len: 11; v_gene: TRBV4-2; j_gene: TRBJ1-5; CDR3aa: ASSQGGLQPQH
len: 13; v_gene: TRBV5-1; j_gene: TRBJ2-2; CDR3aa: ASRTEAVSTGELF